The sequence of this TCR beta chain was determined in a study of cytomegalovirus exposure and HLA in healthy donors. V lost 6 bases and J lost 1; bases outside the gene matches: 13. CDR1 and CDR2 from the germline V gene are LNHDA and SQIVND (reference sequence). This CDR3 comprises 18 residues. As for this clone: Its antigen is not identified.

Study outcomes and limitations: Among TCR sequences, most were rare, though some public TCRs appeared in many donors.

PCR was performed using 60 Vbeta and 13 Jbeta primers. The data were produced by immunoSEQ multiplex PCR, yet TCRdb's version contains in-frame clones alone and is incomplete. The table has about 200,000 clones, approximately 86% seen once. The origin of this receptor is a woman aged 25 to 45 in good health and CMV-seronegative. The sequenced sample consisted of PBMCs. The chain couples TRBV19 to TRBJ2-3; 10 bases map to TRBD2. DNA of the CDR3: TGTGCCAGTAGCGATCAAGTCACCAGCGGGGGGGGCACAGATACGCAGTATTTT. It codes for CASSDQVTSGGGTDTQYF.